These 10 T cell receptor beta chains originate from one sample sequenced in a study of T-cell reconstitution after alpha-beta-depleted transplantation in children. This sample's TCRbeta library carried unique molecular identifier barcodes. A single record per CDR3 protein comes from TCRdb applying MiXCR to the PCR reads. This table holds about 500,000 distinct CDR3 sequences, approximately 30% found once. Sequencing used PBMCs from the stem cell graft donor, obtained from the stem cell graft. The receptors shown here come from a human donor who donated a stem cell graft to a child with aplastic anemia.

Only a few counts were recorded for this clonotype. The chain recombines TRBV20-1 with TRBJ2-7; the D call may be TRBD1 or TRBD2 (5 bases each). CDR1 DFQATT and CDR2 SNEGSKA come from the germline V gene (reference sequence). Deletions cut 1 base from V and 2 bases from J, with 12 bases between. The CDR3 runs 14 residues. Here the CDR3 DNA reads TGCAGTGCTAGAGGAGGGGCCGGGCCCTACGAGCAGTACTTC. The encoded protein is CSARGGAGPYEQYF.

This clonotype was recorded a few times. This chain joins TRBV28 and TRBJ2-7; 8 bases match TRBD2. J gave up 3 bases and V 5 bases, and 12 bases lay outside the gene matches. The CDR3 totals 16 residues. Per germline, CDR1 MDHEN and CDR2 SYDVKM. CDR3 coding DNA: TGTGCCAGCAGTCCCTTAGCGGGGTGGGTAAGCTACGAGCAGTACGTC. It translates to CASSPLAGWVSYEQYV.

The chain carries TRBV6-1 and TRBJ2-6, with unresolved D. Germline V gene lookup returns CDR1 MNHNS and CDR2 SASEGT. V dropped 2 bases and J dropped 3 bases, with 17 bases sitting between them. The CDR3 extends over 18 amino acids. The CDR3 region is CASSERLGSHYGANVLTF. For the CDR3, the DNA is TGTGCCAGCAGTGAACGCCTAGGTTCCCATTATGGGGCCAACGTCCTGACTTTC.

The V call is TRBV21-1, the J call TRBJ2-3; TRBD1 is the table's D call and was not checked against the DNA. TRBV21-1 is given as a pseudogene. The CDR3 extends over 15 amino acids. CDR3 nucleotides: TGTGCCAGCAGCATTAACAGGGGGCCCGGAGATACGCAGTATTTT. It codes for CASSINRGPGDTQYF.

The chain recombines TRBV6-2 or TRBV6-3 with TRBJ2-3, with TRBD2 identical over 7 bases. Germline V gene data show CDR1 as MNHEY and CDR2 as SVGEGT. The CDR3 spans 16 residues. The V gene end was trimmed by 6 bases and the J gene end by 5 bases; junction bases not matched to a gene: 14. The CDR3 DNA follows: TGTGCCAGCAGCCCTTTACCAAGTGCGGGGGAAGATACGCAGTATTTT. Protein sequence: CASSPLPSAGEDTQYF.

This clonotype was counted only a few times. The chain links TRBV5-1 to TRBJ2-5, with a weak D call TRBD1 (6 bases). The CDR3 loop spans 15 amino acids. Deletions cut 0 bases from V and 5 bases from J, with 14 bases between. In germline, CDR1 is SGHRS, CDR2 YFSETQ. The DNA of the CDR3 is TGCGCCAGCAGCTTGGAGGACAGCCGTCGGGAGACCCAGTACTTC. Its translation: CASSLEDSRRETQYF.

J is TRBJ1-4 and V is TRBV20-1, with D uncertain. This CDR3 spans 14 amino acids. Germline loops: CDR1 DFQATT, CDR2 SNEGSKA (reference sequence). Trimming left V 1 base short and J 8 bases short, with 14 bases between. The CDR3 is CSARVGRTAEKLFF. The CDR3 DNA follows: TGCAGTGCTAGAGTGGGCCGGACTGCGGAAAAACTGTTTTTT.

This rearrangement joins TRBV27 to TRBJ2-5; 7 bases fit TRBD2. V shed 6 bases and J 4 bases; nucleotides not matched to a gene: 14. This CDR3 is 16 amino acids long. Germline CDR1 MNHEY, CDR2 SMNVEV (reference sequence). The DNA for the CDR3 is TGTGCCAGCAGCCCCCCCGGGCGGGAGCGGCGAGAGACCCAGTACTTC. Protein sequence: CASSPPGRERRETQYF.

The CDR3 spells CASSQDSGALVGYTF. CDR3 in DNA: TGCGCCAGCAGCCAAGATTCCGGGGCTCTGGTTGGCTACACCTTC. The chain couples TRBV4-3 to TRBJ1-2; the D gene is possibly TRBD1 (5 bases). CDR3 length: 15 amino acids. The V end was cut by 0 bases, the J end by 7 bases, with 15 bases between. The germline V gene encodes CDR1 LGHNA and CDR2 YSLEER.

This clonotype was seen only a few times. The chain recombines TRBV4-2 with TRBJ2-5, with 9 nucleotides matching TRBD2. Germline CDR1 LGHNA, CDR2 YNFKEQ. V was clipped by 1 base and J by 4 bases; unmatched bases: 4. The CDR3 covers 15 residues. The CDR3, as DNA: TGTGCCAGCAGCCAAGTAGCGGGAGCGTTAGAGACCCAGTACTTC. This translates into CASSQVAGALETQYF.